This T cell receptor (beta chain) appears in the sequencing data of a study of molecular identifiers for immune sequencing clone quantification. Looking at the study overall: RNA from approximately 20,000 or 98,000 naive CD8 cells was split five ways in replicates, with four sequenced.

Study-level results: A single cell's spiked Jurkat TCR RNA was reportedly detectable among about a million naive cells. Clones above 20 RNA copies contained over 97% of effector molecules but under 1% of naive ones.

This clonotype was seen more than once but under ten times. As yet, its antigen is unknown. Each CDR3 protein is one row after TCRdb ran MiXCR on the PCR reads. The data contain around 460,000 distinct CDR3 sequences, under 30% of them singletons. The germline gives CDR1 SEHNR, CDR2 FQNEAQ (reference sequence). With 5 bases clipped from V and 3 bases from J, the junction kept 12 bases outside the gene matches. CDR3 length: 17 residues. The rearrangement uses TRBV7-9 and TRBJ2-3; 9 bases line up with TRBD2. The TCR comes from a human donor in good health. Some libraries in this study had Jurkat cell RNA spiked in. The sample was naive CD8+ T cells from blood, with Jurkat cell RNA spiked in. Noted subset: FACS-sorted CD8+CD4-CCR7+CD45RA+ naive T cells. CDR3 loop: CASSPYLGGRATDTQYF. The CDR3 DNA follows: TGTGCCAGCAGCCCCTACTTGGGCGGGAGGGCAACAGATACGCAGTATTTT. Using reference TRBV7-9 and TRBJ2-3 for the parts outside the CDR3, the full variable domain is DTGVSQNPRHKITKRGQNVTFRCDPISEHNRLYWYRQTLGQGPEFLTYFQNEAQLEKSRLLSDRFSAERPKGSFSTLEIQRTEQGDSAMYLCASSPYLGGRATDTQYFGPGTRLTVL.